The rows below give T cell receptor delta chains drawn from one sample of a study of gamma-delta chains in newborns, infants, children. TCRdb redid clone calling on the reads using CATT. The data show some 5,000 delta-chain clones, 5% seen once. Specimen: blood. The receptors shown here come from a child who was a newborn, infant or young child, either healthy, febrile or measles-vaccinated (not recorded which). The CDR3 runs from the conserved cysteine through the conserved F or W. A D gene is named only where the DNA matches it firmly. Size is stated for part of the rows, as once, few or many counts, or as a class when the clone is expanded.

TRDJ3 | TRDV2 | TRDD3 | few | TGTGCCTGTGATCTACTGGGGGTCCCAGATTCCGGCTCCTGGGACACCCGACAGATGTTTTTC | CACDLLGVPDSGSWDTRQMFF
TRDJ3 | TRDV2 | TRDD3 | NA | TGTGCCTGTGACACCCTACTGGGGGAATCCTGGGACACCCGACAGATGTTTTTC | CACDTLLGESWDTRQMFF
TRDJ2 | TRDV2 | TRDD3 | few | TGTGCCTGTGACGTACTGGGGGATACGCAAAGGACAGCACAACTCTTCTTT | CACDVLGDTQRTAQLFF
TRDJ3 | TRDV2 | TRDD3 | NA | TGTGCCTGTGACACGGGGGATACTTTCTCCTGGGACACCCGACAGATGTTTTTC | CACDTGDTFSWDTRQMFF
TRDJ2 | TRDV2 | TRDD3 | NA | TGTGCCTGTGACCCCGTACTGGGGGATACGGGCTTGACGGCACAACTCTTCTTT | CACDPVLGDTGLTAQLFF
TRDJ3 | TRDV2 | TRDD3 | few | TGTGCCTGTGACTCCGTACTGGGGGATACGCTTAACTCCTGGGACACCCGACAGATGTTTTTC | CACDSVLGDTLNSWDTRQMFF
TRDJ2 | TRDV2 | TRDD3 | few | TGTGCCTGTGACACCGTGGAATTACTGGGGGAGAGACCGACAGCACAACTCTTCTTT | CACDTVELLGERPTAQLFF
TRDJ3 | TRDV2 | TRDD3 | medium-sized | TGTGCCTGTGACACCTGGGGGATCTGGGACACCCGACAGATGTTTTTC | CACDTWGIWDTRQMFF
TRDJ1 | TRDV2 | TRDD3 | medium-sized | TGTGCCTGTGACAAACTGGGGGATAGGAACACCGATAAACTCATCTTT | CACDKLGDRNTDKLIF
TRDJ3 | TRDV2 | NA | few | TGTGCCTGTGACACCGTAGGGGATTGGGACACCCGACAGATGTTTTTC | CACDTVGDWDTRQMFF
TRDJ2 | TRDV2 | TRDD3 | few | TGTGCCTGTGACGCTACTGGGGGAACAGCACAACTCTTCTTT | CACDATGGTAQLFF
TRDJ2 | TRDV2 | TRDD3 | few | TGTGCCTGTGACACATTACTGGGGGATTTGACAGCACAACTCTTCTTT | CACDTLLGDLTAQLFF
TRDJ1 | TRDV2 | TRDD3 | few | TGTGCCTGTGACTACTGGGGGATACGCACCGATAAACTCATCTTT | CACDYWGIRTDKLIF
TRDJ3 | TRDV2 | TRDD3 | NA | TGTGCCTGTGACTGGGGGATACGCTGGGACACCCGACAGATGTTTTTC | CACDWGIRWDTRQMFF
TRDJ1 | TRDV3 | NA | few | TGTGCGTTTGGGCCTTCCAAGGCTAAAAGTACTGGGGACACCGATAAACTCATCTTT | CAFGPSKAKSTGDTDKLIF
TRDJ3 | TRDV2 | NA | few | TGTGCCTGTGACACGTTGGGGGCAATCAGCTCCTGGGACACCCGACAGATGTTTTTC | CACDTLGAISSWDTRQMFF
TRDJ1 | TRDV3 | NA | NA | TGTGCCTCAACTCCGGGGGAGAACGATAAACTCATCTTT | CASTPGENDKLIF
TRDJ2 | TRDV2 | NA | few | TGTGCCTGTGACACCGGGGGGGTGACAGCACAACTCTTCTTT | CACDTGGVTAQLFF
TRDJ1 | TRDV1 | TRDD3 | few | TGTGCTCTTGGGGGGTTACTGGGGTATACCCAGTACACCGATAAACTCATCTTT | CALGGLLGYTQYTDKLIF
TRDJ3 | TRDV2 | NA | NA | TGTGCCTGTGACGGACTAGGGGACAGCTCCTGGGACACCCGACAGATGTTTTTC | CACDGLGDSSWDTRQMFF
TRDJ2 | TRDV2 | TRDD3 | NA | TGTGCCTGTGACACCGTCGACTGGGGGACCCCGACAGCACAACTCTTCTTT | CACDTVDWGTPTAQLFF
TRDJ1 | TRDV1 | TRDD3 | NA | TGTGCTCTTGGGACCACTGGGGGTCCCACCGATAAACTCATCTTT | CALGTTGGPTDKLIF
TRDJ3 | TRDV2 | TRDD3 | few | TGTGCCTGTGACAAAGTACTGGGGAACCCCTGGGACACCCGACAGATGTTTTTC | CACDKVLGNPWDTRQMFF
TRDJ1 | TRDV1 | NA | few | TGTGCTCTTGGGGAACTATCAAAGTTTAAACGTCCTACGTTTGGATACTCAGAAGACACCGATAAACTCATCTTT | CALGELSKFKRPTFGYSEDTDKLIF
TRDJ3 | TRDV3 | TRDD3 | few | TGTGCCTTTCCCTACGTCGTACTGGGGGATAGTGGGGATTATCAGTCCTGGGACACCCGACAGATGTTTTTC | CAFPYVVLGDSGDYQSWDTRQMFF
TRDJ3 | TRAV29/DV5 | TRDD3 | NA | TGTGCAGCAAGCGCATTTGTACTGGGGGATACCTGGGACACCCGACAGATGTTTTTC | CAASAFVLGDTWDTRQMFF
TRDJ1 | TRDV3 | TRDD3 | NA | TGTGCCTCCCCCATCGGGCGATGGGGGATAGCGGAACTCATCTTT | CASPIGRWGIAELIF
TRDJ3 | TRDV2 | NA | few | TGTGCCTGTGACACCGCGGATACCAAAACCTGGGACACCCGACAGATGTTTTTC | CACDTADTKTWDTRQMFF
TRDJ2 | TRDV2 | TRDD3 | large | TGTGCCTGTGACATACTGGGGGATTTGACAGCACAACTCTTCTTT | CACDILGDLTAQLFF
TRDJ3 | TRDV2 | NA | few | TGTGCCCGTGACACCGGCTGGGAAGAACGCTGGGACACCCGACAGATGTTTTTC | CARDTGWEERWDTRQMFF
TRDJ1 | TRDV1 | TRDD3 | few | TGTGCTCTTGGGGAATTCCTACGCCCTGGGGGATCGAAGACCGATAAACTCATCTTT | CALGEFLRPGGSKTDKLIF
TRDJ1 | TRAV29/DV5 | NA | NA | TGTGCAGCAAGCGCGTGGGGTGGGGGGCCCCCGTACACCGATAAACTCATCTTC | CAASAWGGGPPYTDKLIF
TRDJ3 | TRDV2 | NA | few | TGTGCCTGTGACACCGCCTCTCGGGGGCCTAGCTCCTGGGACACCCGACAGATGTTTTTC | CACDTASRGPSSWDTRQMFF
TRDJ1 | TRDV2 | NA | few | TGTGCCTGTGACTCCCTCCAGGGAGACTCCACCGATAAACTCATCTTT | CACDSLQGDSTDKLIF
TRDJ1 | TRDV1 | NA | NA | TGTGCTCTTGGGCCATACACCGATAAACTCATCTTT | CALGPYTDKLIF
TRDJ1 | TRDV1 | TRDD3 | NA | TGTGCTCTTGGGGAGGAATTCTTTCGAGTGGGGGATACGCGTGATAAACTCATCTTT | CALGEEFFRVGDTRDKLIF
TRDJ3 | TRDV2 | TRDD3 | NA | TGTGCCTGTGACACGTACTGGGGGATTTCCAGCTCCTGGGACACCCGACAGGTGTTTTTC | CACDTYWGISSSWDTRQVFF
TRDJ3 | TRDV2 | TRDD3 | NA | TGTGCCTGTGACACCGTGAAAACTGGGGATAGCTCCTGGGACACCCGACAGATGTTTTTC | CACDTVKTGDSSWDTRQMFF
TRDJ2 | TRDV2 | NA | few | NA | CACDTVPWGISSLTAQLFF
TRDJ1 | TRDV2 | NA | few | TGTGCCTGTGACACAGTGGGCTGGGGCCGTTCGCGGACCGATAAACTCATCTTT | CACDTVGWGRSRTDKLIF
TRDJ1 | TRDV1 | NA | few | TGTGCTCTTGGGGAGCCTCCTAGAGGGGGTTACACCGATAAACTCATCTTT | CALGEPPRGGYTDKLIF
TRDJ3 | TRDV2 | TRDD3 | NA | TGTGCCTGTGACACTGGGGGATACATGGATGGCTGGGACACCCGACAGATGTTTTTC | CACDTGGYMDGWDTRQMFF
TRDJ3 | TRDV2 | TRDD3 | NA | TGTGCCTGTGACAAAATACTGGGGGACGCCTGGGACACCCGACAGATGTTTTTC | CACDKILGDAWDTRQMFF
TRDJ3 | TRDV2 | TRDD3 | NA | TGTGCCTGTGACATGGTGGGGGACGCCAGCTCCTGGGACACCCGACAGATGTTTTTC | CACDMVGDASSWDTRQMFF
TRDJ3 | TRDV2 | TRDD3 | NA | TGTGCCTGTGACACCGCGGGGGGATTCTCCTGGGACACCCGACAGCTGTTTTTC | CACDTAGGFSWDTRQLFF
TRDJ2 | TRDV2 | TRDD3 | medium-sized | TGTGCCTGTGACACCGTCACTGGGGGGATACTAGAGTCTTTGACAGCACAACTCTTCTTT | CACDTVTGGILESLTAQLFF
TRDJ3 | TRDV2 | TRDD3 | NA | TGTGCCTGTGACGTACTGGGGGAAAGCTCCTGGGACACCCGACTGATGTTTTTC | CACDVLGESSWDTRLMFF
TRDJ1 | TRDV2 | NA | few | TGTGCCTGTGACACCCCCTGGAGGTTAACCGATAAACTCATCTTT | CACDTPWRLTDKLIF
TRDJ1 | TRDV1 | TRDD3 | NA | TGTGCTCTTGGGCTTCCTATCGACTGGGGGAACCGATACACCGATAAACTCATCTTT | CALGLPIDWGNRYTDKLIF
TRDJ1 | TRDV2 | TRDD3 | NA | TGTGCCCCCTTTAAGGGCTGGGGGAAGAGTTACACCGATAAACTCATCTTT | CAPFKGWGKSYTDKLIF
TRDJ3 | TRDV2 | NA | NA | TGTGCCTGTGACACCGGATATGGGAGCTCCTGGGACACCCGACAGATGTTTTTC | CACDTGYGSSWDTRQMFF
TRDJ2 | TRDV2 | TRDD3 | few | TGTGCCTGTGACATACTGGGGGATACTTTGACATTCCCACTTTTCTTT | CACDILGDTLTFPLFF
TRDJ3 | TRDV2 | TRDD3 | medium-sized | TGTGCCTGTGACACCGCTTGGGGGATACGAAGCTCCTGGGACACCCGACAGATGTTTTTC | CACDTAWGIRSSWDTRQMFF
TRDJ1 | TRDV1 | TRDD2 | few | TGTGCTCTTGGGGAACCCGTAAGTTCCTACAACGCCAGCACCGATAAACTCATCTTT | CALGEPVSSYNASTDKLIF